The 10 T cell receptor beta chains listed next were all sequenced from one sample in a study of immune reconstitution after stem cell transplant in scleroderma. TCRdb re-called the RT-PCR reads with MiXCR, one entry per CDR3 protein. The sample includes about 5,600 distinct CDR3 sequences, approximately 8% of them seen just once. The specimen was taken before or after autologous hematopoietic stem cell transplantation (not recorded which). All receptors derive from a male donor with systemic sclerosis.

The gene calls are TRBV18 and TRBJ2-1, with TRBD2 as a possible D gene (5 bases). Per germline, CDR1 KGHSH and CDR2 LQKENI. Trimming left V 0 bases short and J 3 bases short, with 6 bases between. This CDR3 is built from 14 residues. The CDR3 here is CASSPPSGYNEQFF. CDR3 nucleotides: TGTGCCAGCTCACCACCGAGCGGCTACAATGAGCAGTTCTTC.

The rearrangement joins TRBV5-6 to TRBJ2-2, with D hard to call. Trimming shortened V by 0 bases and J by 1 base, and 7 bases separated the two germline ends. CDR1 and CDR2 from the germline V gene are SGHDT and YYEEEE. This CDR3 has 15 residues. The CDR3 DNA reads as TGTGCCAGCAGCTTGGGATGGGGGAACACCGGGGAGCTGTTTTTT. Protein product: CASSLGWGNTGELFF. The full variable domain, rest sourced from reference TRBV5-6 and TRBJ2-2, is DAGVTQSPTHLIKTRGQQVTLRCSPKSGHDTVSWYQQALGQGPQFIFQYYEEEERQRGNFPDRFSGHQFPNYSSELNVNALLLGDSALYLCASSLGWGNTGELFFGEGSRLTVL.

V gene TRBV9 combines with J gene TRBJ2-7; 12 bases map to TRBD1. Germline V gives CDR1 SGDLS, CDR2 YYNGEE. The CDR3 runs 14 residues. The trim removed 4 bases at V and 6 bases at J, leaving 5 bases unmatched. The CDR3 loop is CASSPQGQGAEQYF. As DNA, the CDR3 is TGTGCCAGCAGCCCCCAGGGACAGGGGGCCGAGCAGTACTTC.

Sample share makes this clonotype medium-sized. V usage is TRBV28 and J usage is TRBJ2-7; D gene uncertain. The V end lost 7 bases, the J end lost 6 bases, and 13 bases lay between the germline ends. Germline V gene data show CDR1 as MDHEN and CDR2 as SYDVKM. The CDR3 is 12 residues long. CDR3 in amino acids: CASTSRAIEQYF. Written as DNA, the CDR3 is TGTGCCAGCACCTCAAGGGCTATCGAGCAGTACTTC.

In DNA, the CDR3 is TGTGCCAGCAGTGAAAGGGACTTTAATACGCAGTATTTT. This sequence encodes CASSERDFNTQYF. The chain couples TRBV2 to TRBJ2-3; D may be TRBD2 (6 bases). This CDR3 spans 13 amino acids. Germline V gene data show CDR1 as SNHLY and CDR2 as FYNNEI. The V end lost 2 bases, the J end lost 7 bases, and 10 bases lay between the germline ends.

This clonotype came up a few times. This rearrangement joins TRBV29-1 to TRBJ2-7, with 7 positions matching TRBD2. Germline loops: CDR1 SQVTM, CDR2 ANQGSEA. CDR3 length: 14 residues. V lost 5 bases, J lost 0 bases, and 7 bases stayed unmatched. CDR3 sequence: CSVLLQRDSYEQYF. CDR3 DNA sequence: TGCAGCGTTCTGTTACAGCGGGACTCCTACGAGCAGTACTTC.

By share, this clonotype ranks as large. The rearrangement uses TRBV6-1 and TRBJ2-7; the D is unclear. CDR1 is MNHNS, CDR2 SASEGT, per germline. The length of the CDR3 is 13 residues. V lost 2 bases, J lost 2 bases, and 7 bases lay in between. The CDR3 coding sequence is TGTGCCAGCAGTGAAACACGAACCTACGAGCAGTACTTC. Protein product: CASSETRTYEQYF.

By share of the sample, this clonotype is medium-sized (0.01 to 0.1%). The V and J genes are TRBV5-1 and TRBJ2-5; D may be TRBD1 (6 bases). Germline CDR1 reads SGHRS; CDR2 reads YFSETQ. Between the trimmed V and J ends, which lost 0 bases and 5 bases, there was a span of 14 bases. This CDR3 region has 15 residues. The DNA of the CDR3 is TGCGCCAGCAGCTTGGAGTTCAGGGGTGTTGAGACCCAGTACTTC. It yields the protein CASSLEFRGVETQYF.

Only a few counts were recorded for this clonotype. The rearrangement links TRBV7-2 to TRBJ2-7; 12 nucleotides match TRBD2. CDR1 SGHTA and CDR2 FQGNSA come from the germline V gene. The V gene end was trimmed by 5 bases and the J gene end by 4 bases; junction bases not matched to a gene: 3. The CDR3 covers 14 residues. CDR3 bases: TGTGCCAGCAGCGCTAGCGGGAGGGAATACGAGCAGTACTTC. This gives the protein CASSASGREYEQYF.

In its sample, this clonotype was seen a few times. CDR3 protein: CASRTRPGDEQFF. The CDR3 nucleotides read TGTGCCAGCAGGACGAGGCCGGGCGATGAGCAGTTCTTC. The rearrangement uses TRBV11-3 and TRBJ2-1; no clear D gene. The CDR3 runs 13 residues. Deletions cut 6 bases from V and 8 bases from J, with 14 bases between. CDR1 and CDR2 (germline): SGHNT, YENEEA.